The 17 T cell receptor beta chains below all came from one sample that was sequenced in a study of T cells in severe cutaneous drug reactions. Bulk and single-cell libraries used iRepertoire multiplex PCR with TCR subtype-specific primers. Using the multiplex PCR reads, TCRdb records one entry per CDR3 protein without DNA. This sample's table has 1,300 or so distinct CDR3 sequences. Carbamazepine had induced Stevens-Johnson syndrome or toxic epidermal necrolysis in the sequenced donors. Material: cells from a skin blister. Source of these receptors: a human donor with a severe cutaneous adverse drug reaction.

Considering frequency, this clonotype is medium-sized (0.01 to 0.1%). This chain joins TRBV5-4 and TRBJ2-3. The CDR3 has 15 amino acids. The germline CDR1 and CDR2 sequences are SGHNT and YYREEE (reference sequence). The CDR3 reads CASSLWGLGTDTQYF.

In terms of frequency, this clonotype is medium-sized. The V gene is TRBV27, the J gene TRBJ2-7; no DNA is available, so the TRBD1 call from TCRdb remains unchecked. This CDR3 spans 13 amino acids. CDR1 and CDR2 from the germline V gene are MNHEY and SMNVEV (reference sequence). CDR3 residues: CASSPGVTYEQYF.

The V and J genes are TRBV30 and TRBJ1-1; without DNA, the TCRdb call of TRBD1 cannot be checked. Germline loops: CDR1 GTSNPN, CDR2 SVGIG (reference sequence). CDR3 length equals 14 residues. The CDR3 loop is CAWSAGTDFTEAFF. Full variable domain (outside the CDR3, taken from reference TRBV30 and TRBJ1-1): SQTIHQWPATLVQPVGSPLSLECTVEGTSNPNLYWYRQAAGRGLQLLFYSVGIGQISSEVPQNLSASRPQDRQFILSSKKLLLSDSGFYLCAWSAGTDFTEAFFGQGTRLTVV.

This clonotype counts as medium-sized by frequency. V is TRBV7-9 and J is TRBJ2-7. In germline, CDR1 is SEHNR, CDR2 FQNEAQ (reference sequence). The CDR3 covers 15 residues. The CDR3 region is CASSLGSHGGYEQYF.

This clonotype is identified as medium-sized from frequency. The CDR3 reads CASSIGRGGTDTQYF. This chain links TRBV19 with TRBJ2-3; TCRdb gives TRBD1 as the D gene, but with no DNA this cannot be confirmed. Germline V CDR1 and CDR2: LNHDA, SQIVND (reference sequence). The CDR3 loop spans 15 amino acids.

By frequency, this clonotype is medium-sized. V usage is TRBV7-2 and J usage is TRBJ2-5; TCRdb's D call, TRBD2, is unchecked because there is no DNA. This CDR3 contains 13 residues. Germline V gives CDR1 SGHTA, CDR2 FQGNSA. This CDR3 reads CASSRGGGETQYF.

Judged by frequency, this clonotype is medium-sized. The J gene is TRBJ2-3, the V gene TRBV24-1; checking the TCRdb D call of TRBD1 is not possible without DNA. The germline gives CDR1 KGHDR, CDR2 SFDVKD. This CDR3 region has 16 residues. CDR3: CATSEPTGGSKDTQYF.

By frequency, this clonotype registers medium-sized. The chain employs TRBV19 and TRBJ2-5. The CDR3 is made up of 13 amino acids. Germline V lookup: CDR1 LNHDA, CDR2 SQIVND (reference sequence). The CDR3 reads CASSTGIVETQYF.

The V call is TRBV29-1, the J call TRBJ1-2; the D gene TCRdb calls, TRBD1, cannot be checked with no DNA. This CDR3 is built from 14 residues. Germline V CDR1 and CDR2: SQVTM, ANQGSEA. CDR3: CSVRDPREENGYTF.

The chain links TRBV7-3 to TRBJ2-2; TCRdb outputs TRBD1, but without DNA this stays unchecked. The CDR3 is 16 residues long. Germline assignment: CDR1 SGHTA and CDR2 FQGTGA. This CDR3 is CASSLFGQGSGGELFF.

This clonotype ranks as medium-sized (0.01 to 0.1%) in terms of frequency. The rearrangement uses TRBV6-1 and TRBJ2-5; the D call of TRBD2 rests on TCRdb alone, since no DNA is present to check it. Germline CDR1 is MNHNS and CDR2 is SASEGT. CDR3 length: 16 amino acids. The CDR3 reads CASIKASVKVGETQYF.

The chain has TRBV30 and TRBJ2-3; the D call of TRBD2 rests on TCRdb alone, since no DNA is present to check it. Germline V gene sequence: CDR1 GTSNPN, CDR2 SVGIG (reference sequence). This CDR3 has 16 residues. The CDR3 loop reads CAWSFNIPPRTRHKYF.

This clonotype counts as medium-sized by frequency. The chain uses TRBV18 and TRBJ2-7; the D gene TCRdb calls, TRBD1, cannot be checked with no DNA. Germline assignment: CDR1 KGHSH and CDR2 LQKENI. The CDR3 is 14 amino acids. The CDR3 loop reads CASSLVDRAYEQYF.

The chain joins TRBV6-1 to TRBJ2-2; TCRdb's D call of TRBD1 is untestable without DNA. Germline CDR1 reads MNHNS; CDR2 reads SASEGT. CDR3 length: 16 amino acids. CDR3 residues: CASSWAGQGRTGELFF.

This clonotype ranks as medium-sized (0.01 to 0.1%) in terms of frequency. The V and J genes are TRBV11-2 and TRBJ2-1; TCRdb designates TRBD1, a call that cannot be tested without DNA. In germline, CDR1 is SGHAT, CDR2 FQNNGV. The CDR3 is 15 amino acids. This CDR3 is CASSSSGNLNNEQFF.

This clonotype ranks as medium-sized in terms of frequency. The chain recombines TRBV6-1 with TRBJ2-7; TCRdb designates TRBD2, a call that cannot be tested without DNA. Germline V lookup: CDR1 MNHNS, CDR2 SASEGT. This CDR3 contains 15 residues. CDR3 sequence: CASSPLGTRLSAQYF.

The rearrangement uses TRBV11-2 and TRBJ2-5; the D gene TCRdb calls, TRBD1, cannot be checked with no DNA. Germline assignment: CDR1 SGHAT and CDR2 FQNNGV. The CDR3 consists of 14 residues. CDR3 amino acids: CASSSWTDEETQYF. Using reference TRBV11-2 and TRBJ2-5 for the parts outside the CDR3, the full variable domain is EAGVAQSPRYKIIEKRQSVAFWCNPISGHATLYWYQQILGQGPKLLIQFQNNGVVDDSQLPKDRFSAERLKGVDSTLKIQPAKLEDSAVYLCASSSWTDEETQYFGPGTRLLVL.